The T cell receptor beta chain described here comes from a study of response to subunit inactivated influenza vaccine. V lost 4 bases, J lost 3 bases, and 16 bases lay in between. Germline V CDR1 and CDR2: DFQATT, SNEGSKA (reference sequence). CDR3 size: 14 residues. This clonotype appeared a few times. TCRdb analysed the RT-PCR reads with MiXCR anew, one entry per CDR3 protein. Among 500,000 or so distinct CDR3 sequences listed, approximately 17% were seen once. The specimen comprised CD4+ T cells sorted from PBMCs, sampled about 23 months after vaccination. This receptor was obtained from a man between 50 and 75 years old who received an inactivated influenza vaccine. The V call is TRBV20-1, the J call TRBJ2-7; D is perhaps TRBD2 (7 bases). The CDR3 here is CSANPGGLGYEQYF. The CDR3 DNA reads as TGCAGTGCTAACCCCGGGGGGCTCGGCTACGAGCAGTACTTC.